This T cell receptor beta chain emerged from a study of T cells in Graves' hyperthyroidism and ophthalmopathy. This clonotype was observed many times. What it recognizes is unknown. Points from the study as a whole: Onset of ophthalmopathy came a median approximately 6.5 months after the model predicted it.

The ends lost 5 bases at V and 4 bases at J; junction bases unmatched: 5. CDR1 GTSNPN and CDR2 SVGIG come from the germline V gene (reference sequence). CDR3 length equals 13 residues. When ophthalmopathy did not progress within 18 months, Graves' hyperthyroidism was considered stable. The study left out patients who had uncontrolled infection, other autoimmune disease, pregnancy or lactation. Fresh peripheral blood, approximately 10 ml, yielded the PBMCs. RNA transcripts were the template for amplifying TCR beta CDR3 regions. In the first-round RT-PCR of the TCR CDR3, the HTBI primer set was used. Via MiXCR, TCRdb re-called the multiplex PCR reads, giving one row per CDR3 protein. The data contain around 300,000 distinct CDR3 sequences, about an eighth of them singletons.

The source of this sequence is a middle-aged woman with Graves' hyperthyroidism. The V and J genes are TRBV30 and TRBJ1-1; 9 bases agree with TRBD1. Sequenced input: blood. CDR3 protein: CAWGTGIGTEAFF. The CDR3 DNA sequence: TGTGCCTGGGGGACAGGGATCGGCACTGAAGCTTTCTTT.